This TCR beta chain is from a study of beta chain features in type 1 diabetes. Study-wide background: Taken together, all samples contributed roughly 100 million examined sorted cells.

Findings and limits, study-wide: The similarity of naive, central memory and Treg TCRB repertoires appeared greater among patients than among healthy donors.

Isolation of CD4+ naive, central memory, regulatory and stem cell-like memory cells was achieved by sorting via CD45RO/CCR7/CD25/CD127/CD95/CD27. Germline loops: CDR1 SGHTA, CDR2 FQGNSA. The CDR3 spans 14 residues. The ends lost 5 bases at V and 0 bases at J; junction bases unmatched: 3. This clone has more than one count but fewer than ten. Its specificity is unknown. Other DNA sequences of this sample code for an identical CDR3. cDNA synthesis used the whole RNA isolate, giving expressed TCRB sequences. Each sample of naive, central memory or regulatory T cells had, on average, about 3.6 million reads. Data came from immunoSEQ multiplex PCR; TCRdb stores just in-frame clones and leaves some out. The sample lists 970,000 or so clones; roughly 15% were seen once.

The sequenced sample consisted of naive CD4+ T cells from blood. The clonotype originates from a woman aged 18-29 years in good health. The rearrangement uses TRBV7-2 and TRBJ1-1; TRBD1 agrees at 7 bases. The DNA of the CDR3 is TGTGCCAGCAGCCCGGGACAGATGAACACTGAAGCTTTCTTT. Translating it yields CASSPGQMNTEAFF.